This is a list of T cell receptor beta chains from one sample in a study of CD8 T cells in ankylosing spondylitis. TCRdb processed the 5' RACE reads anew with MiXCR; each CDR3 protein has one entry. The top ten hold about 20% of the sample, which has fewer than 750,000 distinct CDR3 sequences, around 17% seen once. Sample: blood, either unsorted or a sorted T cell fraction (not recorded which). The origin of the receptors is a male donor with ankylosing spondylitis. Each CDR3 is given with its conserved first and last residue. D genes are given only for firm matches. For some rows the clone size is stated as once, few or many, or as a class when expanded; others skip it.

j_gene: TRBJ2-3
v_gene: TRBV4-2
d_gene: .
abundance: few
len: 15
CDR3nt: TGTGCCAGCAGCCAATGGAGTCAGGATTCGGATACGCAGTATTTT
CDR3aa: CASSQWSQDSDTQYF

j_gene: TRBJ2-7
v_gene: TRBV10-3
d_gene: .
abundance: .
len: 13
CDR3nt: TGTGCCATCAGTGAGGAGACTAGCTACGAGCAGTACTTC
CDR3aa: CAISEETSYEQYF

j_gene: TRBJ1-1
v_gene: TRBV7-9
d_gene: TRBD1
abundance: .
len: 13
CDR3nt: TGTGCCAGCAGCCCCGGGGGGACAGGAAAAGCTTTCTTT
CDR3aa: CASSPGGTGKAFF

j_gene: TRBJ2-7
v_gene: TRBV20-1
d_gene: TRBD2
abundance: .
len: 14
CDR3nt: TGCAGTGCACCCCCTAGCGGGAGTCTCTACGAGCAGTACTTC
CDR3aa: CSAPPSGSLYEQYF

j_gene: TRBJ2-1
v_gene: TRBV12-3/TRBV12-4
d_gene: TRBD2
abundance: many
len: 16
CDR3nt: TGTGCCAGCAGGGGCCTGAGGCGGGGGAGGAACAATGAGCAGTTCTTC
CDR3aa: CASRGLRRGRNNEQFF

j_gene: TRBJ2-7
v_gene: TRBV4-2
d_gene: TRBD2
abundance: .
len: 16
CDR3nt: TGTGCCAGCAGCCAAGCTACTAGCGGGAGTTTCTACGAGCAGTACTTC
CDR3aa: CASSQATSGSFYEQYF

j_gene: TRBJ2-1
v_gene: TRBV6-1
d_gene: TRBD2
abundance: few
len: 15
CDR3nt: TGTGCCAGCAGGGAGGCGGGAGGGGTCTATAATGAGCAGTTCTTC
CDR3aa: CASREAGGVYNEQFF

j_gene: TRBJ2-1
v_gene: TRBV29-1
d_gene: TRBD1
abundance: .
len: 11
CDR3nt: TGCAGCGTTCAACAGGGGAATGAGCAGTTCTTC
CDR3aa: CSVQQGNEQFF

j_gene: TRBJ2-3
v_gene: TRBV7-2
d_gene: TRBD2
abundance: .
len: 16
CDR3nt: TGTGCCAGCCGACTAGCGGGAGGCCACGCCACAGATACGCAGTATTTT
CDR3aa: CASRLAGGHATDTQYF

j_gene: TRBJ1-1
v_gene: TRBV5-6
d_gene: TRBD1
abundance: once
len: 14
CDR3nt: TGTGCCAGCAGCTTCGTACAGGGGCTCCCTGAAGCTTTCTTT
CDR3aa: CASSFVQGLPEAFF

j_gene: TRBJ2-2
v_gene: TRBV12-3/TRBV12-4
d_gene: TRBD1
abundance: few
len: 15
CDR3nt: TGTGCCAGCAGTCTAGGACAGGGAATAACCGGGGAGCTGTTTTTT
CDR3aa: CASSLGQGITGELFF

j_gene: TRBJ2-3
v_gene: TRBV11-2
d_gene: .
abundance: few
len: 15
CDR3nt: TGTGCCAGCAGCTTAGAACAGGGAGGCACAGATACGCAGTATTTT
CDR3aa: CASSLEQGGTDTQYF

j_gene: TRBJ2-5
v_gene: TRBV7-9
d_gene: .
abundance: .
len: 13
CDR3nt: TGTGCCAGCAGAAACCCGTACCAAGAGACCCAGTACTTC
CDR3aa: CASRNPYQETQYF

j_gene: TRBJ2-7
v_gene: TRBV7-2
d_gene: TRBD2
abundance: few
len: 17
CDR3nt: TGTGCCAGCAGCTTAGAGCGGGGACTAGCGAGTATCAACGAGCAGTACTTC
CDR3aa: CASSLERGLASINEQYF

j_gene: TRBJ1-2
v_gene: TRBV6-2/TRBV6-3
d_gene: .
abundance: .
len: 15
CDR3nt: TGTGCCAGCAGAGAGAGGCAACCGGCCTCGGATGGCTACACCTTC
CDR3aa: CASRERQPASDGYTF

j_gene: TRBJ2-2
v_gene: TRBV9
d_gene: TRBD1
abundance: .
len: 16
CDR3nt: TGTGCCAGCAGCCCGCGGACAGGGGCCAACACCGGGGAGCTGTTTTTT
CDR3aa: CASSPRTGANTGELFF

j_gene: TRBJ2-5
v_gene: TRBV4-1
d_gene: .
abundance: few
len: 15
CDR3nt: TGCGCCAGCAGCGTCGGGGGGCGGCCACAAGAGACCCAGTACTTC
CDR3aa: CASSVGGRPQETQYF